This TCR beta chain derives from a study of regulatory T cells in long-lasting Graves disease. Study-wide points: The number of shared public clonotypes was higher in persistent patients (around 2,700) than new patients (966).

TCR beta libraries were built with iRepertoire HTBI primers and Arm-PCR of CDR3 regions. TCRdb reanalysed the multiplex PCR reads using MiXCR and keeps one entry per CDR3 protein. Among about 470,000 distinct CDR3 sequences, around 20% were seen once, and the ten largest hold over 7.5%. Concerning this clonotype itself: What it recognizes is unknown.

Deletions cut 1 base from V and 3 bases from J, with 4 bases between. CDR1 and CDR2 from the germline V gene are DFQATT and SNEGSKA (reference sequence). This CDR3 has 11 amino acids. Time point denoted: persistent/refractory GD, antithyroid drugs over 5 years with positive TRAb. With RNA extracted from PBMCs as input, the TCR library was made. This sequence was found in a female donor with Graves disease. The genes are TRBV20-1 and TRBJ2-7; D uncertain. The sequencing here drew on peripheral blood mononuclear cells (PBMCs), taken when the disease was refractory, from a patient treated with antithyroid drugs. The CDR3 reads CSARADYEQYF. The CDR3 DNA reads as TGCAGTGCTAGAGCCGACTACGAGCAGTACTTC.